A single sample gave rise to the 20 T cell receptor beta chains below, sequenced in a study of identical twins. TCRdb redid the calling of the 5' RACE reads with MiXCR, one entry per CDR3 protein. The profile shows 640,000 or so distinct CDR3 sequences, around 6% of them singletons. What was sequenced was naive T cells sorted from blood. The receptors were sampled from a man between 18 and 29 years old in good health.

This clonotype was found many times. The chain combines TRBV5-1 with TRBJ2-6, with D perhaps TRBD2 (5 bases). CDR1 is SGHRS and CDR2 is YFSETQ in the germline V gene. Deletions cut 0 bases from V and 2 bases from J, with 9 bases between. The CDR3 is 16 residues long. This CDR3 is CASSLDDYAGANVLTF. DNA for the CDR3: TGCGCCAGCAGCTTGGATGACTATGCTGGGGCCAACGTCCTGACTTTC.

There are many counts of this clonotype. This rearrangement joins TRBV12-3 or TRBV12-4 to TRBJ2-5, with 12 positions matching TRBD2. The CDR3 covers 15 residues. The trim removed 4 bases at V and 5 bases at J, leaving 5 bases unmatched. The CDR3 DNA is TGTGCCAGCAGTTCTAGCGGGAGGGCCGGGGAGACCCAGTACTTC. This translates into CASSSSGRAGETQYF.

This clonotype has ten or more counts. The chain links TRBV11-1 to TRBJ2-3; 10 nucleotides agree with TRBD2. Germline V CDR1 and CDR2: SGHAT, FQDESV (reference sequence). V shed 4 bases and J 5 bases; nucleotides not matched to a gene: 15. CDR3 length equals 18 residues. CDR3 nucleotide sequence: TGTGCCAGCAGCTCCTCATGGCGGACTAGCGGCGGTGGAGATACGCAGTATTTT. Its protein is CASSSSWRTSGGGDTQYF.

Only a few counts were recorded for this clonotype. The chain is built from TRBV12-3 or TRBV12-4 and TRBJ1-1, with TRBD1 identical over 7 bases. This CDR3 contains 13 residues. With V trimmed by 6 bases and J by 6 bases, 7 bases remained unmatched. Here the CDR3 DNA reads TGTGCCAGCAGGGCACAGGGGTTCGCTGAAGCTTTCTTT. Translation gives CASRAQGFAEAFF.

This clonotype was seen ten or more times. The chain joins TRBV28 to TRBJ2-1; D gene ambiguous. The CDR3 covers 10 residues. Germline V gene data show CDR1 as MDHEN and CDR2 as SYDVKM. Trimming removed 5 bases from V and 10 bases from J, with 6 bases in between. CDR3 region: CASSGEEQFF. The CDR3 nucleotides are TGTGCCAGCAGTGGTGAAGAGCAGTTCTTC.

This clonotype was observed many times. The chain links TRBV2 to TRBJ2-1, with D hard to call. The CDR3 covers 16 residues. In germline, CDR1 is SNHLY, CDR2 FYNNEI. The V end was cut by 8 bases, the J end by 0 bases, with 17 bases between. CDR3 nucleotides: TGTGCCAGCCTCCTACAACAACTAAGCTCCTACAATGAGCAGTTCTTC. Translating gives CASLLQQLSSYNEQFF.

This clonotype was counted between two and nine times. The chain is built from TRBV7-2 and TRBJ2-2; TRBD2 agrees at 7 bases. The CDR3 is 16 amino acids. V trimming: 8 bases; J trimming: 0 bases; junction bases outside the gene matches: 9. Per the germline V gene, CDR1 is SGHTA and CDR2 is FQGNSA. The CDR3 DNA reads as TGTGCCAGCCCGAAAGAAGCGGGATCGAACACCGGGGAGCTGTTTTTT. Protein: CASPKEAGSNTGELFF.

There are many counts of this clonotype. The V gene is TRBV29-1, the J gene TRBJ2-1; TRBD2 aligns across 12 bases. Germline V CDR1 and CDR2: SQVTM, ANQGSEA. J was trimmed by 8 bases and V by 3 bases; bases with no gene match: 2. The CDR3 has 13 residues. CDR3 amino acids: CSVDLAGGDEQFF. The CDR3 bases are TGCAGCGTTGATCTAGCGGGAGGGGATGAGCAGTTCTTC.

The table lists this clonotype with many counts. The rearrangement uses TRBV20-1 and TRBJ2-3; 10 positions agree with TRBD2. Germline loops: CDR1 DFQATT, CDR2 SNEGSKA (reference sequence). Trimming removed 5 bases from V and 4 bases from J; junction bases left unmatched: 6. The CDR3 consists of 14 residues. The CDR3 bases are TGCAGTGCTCTTAGCGGGAGGAGTGCAGATACGCAGTATTTT. It translates to CSALSGRSADTQYF.

This clonotype was recorded at least ten times. The chain couples TRBV6-1 to TRBJ2-1; 16 nucleotides agree with TRBD2. The CDR3 has 17 amino acids. In germline, CDR1 is MNHNS, CDR2 SASEGT. CDR3 in amino acids: CASAGTSGRASYNEQFF. CDR3 sequence (DNA): TGTGCGAGCGCCGGGACTAGCGGGAGGGCCTCTTACAATGAGCAGTTCTTC.

Ten or more counts support this clonotype. V and J are TRBV20-1 and TRBJ2-5; TRBD1 is a possible D gene (6 bases). This CDR3 is 13 amino acids long. Looked up from germline, CDR1 is DFQATT and CDR2 is SNEGSKA (reference sequence). Trimming removed 4 bases at V and 5 bases at J, with 14 bases between. The CDR3 loop reads CSATFGTLETQYF. In DNA, the CDR3 is TGCAGTGCTACCTTTGGGACACTCGAGACCCAGTACTTC.

The rearrangement uses TRBV29-1 and TRBJ2-7; TRBD2 is a possible D gene (5 bases). CDR3 size: 13 residues. The germline V gene encodes CDR1 SQVTM and CDR2 ANQGSEA. The V and J ends lost 5 bases and 1 base respectively, with 12 bases between them. The CDR3 region has the DNA TGCAGCGTTAGTGGAGGTCAGTCCTACGAGCAGTACTTC. Translated: CSVSGGQSYEQYF.

This clonotype was picked up many times. This rearrangement joins TRBV20-1 to TRBJ1-1; the D gene is possibly TRBD1 (5 bases). Trimming took 6 bases from V and 1 from J, leaving 12 bases between them. From germline, CDR1 is DFQATT and CDR2 SNEGSKA (reference sequence). There are 13 residues in the CDR3. In DNA, the CDR3 is TGCAGTGCCGGGACTCCGGGGAACACTGAAGCTTTCTTT. Residues: CSAGTPGNTEAFF.

This clonotype was detected a few times. This chain links TRBV5-1 with TRBJ2-7; 10 bases agree with TRBD1. V was pared by 0 bases and J by 2 bases, with 5 bases of the junction left unmatched. The CDR3 sequence is 16 residues long. CDR1 is SGHRS and CDR2 is YFSETQ in the germline V gene. The CDR3 sequence: CASSLERTGGPYEQYF. The CDR3, as DNA: TGCGCCAGCAGCTTGGAGAGGACAGGGGGTCCCTACGAGCAGTACTTC.

In its sample, this clonotype was seen a few times. This chain connects TRBV16 to TRBJ1-1, with D tentatively TRBD1 (5 bases). V was trimmed by 5 bases and J by 6 bases, leaving 16 bases between them. Germline CDR1 is KGHSY and CDR2 is FQNENV. The CDR3 extends over 14 amino acids. CDR3 residues: CASSSHLGGAEAFF. The DNA of the CDR3 is TGTGCCAGCAGCTCCCATCTTGGGGGGGCTGAAGCTTTCTTT.

The chain joins TRBV6-1 to TRBJ1-1; 7 bases agree with TRBD1. The germline CDR1 and CDR2 sequences are MNHNS and SASEGT. With V trimmed by 9 bases and J by 0 bases, 10 bases remained unmatched. The CDR3 runs 15 residues. CDR3 nucleotides: TGTGCCAGTGCCCCATGGACAGGTGTGAACACTGAAGCTTTCTTT. This translates into CASAPWTGVNTEAFF.

This clonotype was observed a handful of times. The junction departs from germline at one end; a sequencing error may be responsible. This sequence joins TRBV14 and TRBJ2-7; 10 positions agree with TRBD2. Germline CDR1 and CDR2: SGHDN and FVKESK. This CDR3 has 13 residues. CDR3 DNA: TGTGCCAGCAGCCAAGTCTCTAGCGGGAGTCTTTTCTTC. This encodes CASSQVSSGSLFF.

The sample holds one count of this clonotype. Since a much larger clone is just one base distant, this may be a read error. This sequence joins TRBV6-1 and TRBJ2-1, with TRBD2 matching over 8 bases. CDR3 length equals 17 residues. Germline-derived CDR1 and CDR2 are MNHNS and SASEGT. CDR3 in DNA: TGTACCAGCAGTCCATTTCATCCGGGAGGGCCCGACAATGAGCAGTTCTTC. Its translation: CTSSPFHPGGPDNEQFF.

Many counts were recorded for this clonotype. The rearrangement joins TRBV20-1 to TRBJ2-3; TRBD2 might be the D (6 bases). CDR3 size: 15 residues. Per the germline V gene, CDR1 is DFQATT and CDR2 is SNEGSKA (reference sequence). The V end lost 1 base, the J end lost 6 bases, and 17 bases lay between the germline ends. The CDR3 reads CSARGRDREADTQYF. The CDR3 bases are TGCAGTGCTAGAGGAAGGGATAGGGAGGCCGATACGCAGTATTTT.

This clonotype was detected a few times. The chain couples TRBV19 to TRBJ2-7, with D possibly being TRBD1 (5 bases). Per the germline V gene, CDR1 is LNHDA and CDR2 is SQIVND (reference sequence). The CDR3 has 16 residues. The ends were cut back, 3 bases at V and 1 base at J, with 16 bases in the middle. The CDR3 nucleotides read TGTGCCAGTAGTATCTCCCCGCAGGGATGGTCCTACGAGCAGTACTTC. It encodes CASSISPQGWSYEQYF.